This T cell receptor (beta chain) was obtained from a study of blood T cell repertoires in COVID-19. In the study's own analysis: Reference gene primer amplification gave nucleated cell count estimates. The data were produced by immunoSEQ multiplex PCR, yet TCRdb's version contains in-frame clones alone and is incomplete. V and J calls and clone size are as listed in that table; D and trimming were resolved from the DNA. Of tens of thousands of clones listed, approximately 90% were seen once; the top ten hold approximately 13%. The trim removed 4 bases at V and 8 bases at J, leaving 13 bases unmatched. The CDR3 extends over 17 amino acids. The germline V gene encodes CDR1 LGHDT and CDR2 YNNKEL (reference sequence).

This TCR was recovered from a man aged 65 to 79 with active or convalescent COVID-19. The sample was peripheral blood. The V gene is TRBV3-1 (or the pseudogene TRBV3-2), the J gene TRBJ1-6, with TRBD1 matching over 8 bases. The CDR3 nucleotides are TGTGCCAGCAGCCTAGAGATCAGGGGGCCAACTGATTCACCCCTCCACTTT. It yields the protein CASSLEIRGPTDSPLHF.